Listed below are T cell receptor beta chains from one sample, sequenced in a study of blood T cell repertoires in COVID-19. Assay used: immunoSEQ multiplex PCR; TCRdb lists only in-frame clones, some missing. The table has under 110,000 clones, over 65% seen once; the top ten hold 5% to 8%. Sequencing was performed on peripheral blood. The receptor set was obtained from a man older than 75 with COVID-19, enrolled during active disease. Both conserved end residues are part of each CDR3.

V	J	CDR3
TRBV7-9	TRBJ2-3	CASRPSGGLSTDTQYF
TRBV28	TRBJ1-4	CASSLGTGNEKLFF
TRBV28	TRBJ2-7	CASSLGHRGDEQYF
TRBV30	TRBJ1-6	CAWSVQQTSYSPLHF
TRBV5-1	TRBJ1-3	CASSLWTTEAGNTIYF
TRBV5-6	TRBJ2-7	CASSQTSGSTQQYF
TRBV24-1	TRBJ2-5	CATSDSWEEETQYF
TRBV3-1/TRBV3-2	TRBJ1-1	CATTQGSYTEAFF
TRBV18	TRBJ1-3	CASSPFDASGGNTIYF
TRBV24-1	TRBJ1-2	CATSDSTGGYGYTF
TRBV29-1	TRBJ2-5	CSAGVGETQYF
TRBV6-1	TRBJ2-7	CASSEGDYLVSYEQYF
TRBV4-2	TRBJ1-2	CASSQGNRGYGYTF
TRBV5-1	TRBJ1-2	CASSWTGGLGYTF
TRBV25-1	TRBJ2-5	CASSEGGGMAQYF
TRBV18	TRBJ2-5	CASSPGGAGRIGTQYF
TRBV11-1	TRBJ1-1	CASSFVGQLEAFF